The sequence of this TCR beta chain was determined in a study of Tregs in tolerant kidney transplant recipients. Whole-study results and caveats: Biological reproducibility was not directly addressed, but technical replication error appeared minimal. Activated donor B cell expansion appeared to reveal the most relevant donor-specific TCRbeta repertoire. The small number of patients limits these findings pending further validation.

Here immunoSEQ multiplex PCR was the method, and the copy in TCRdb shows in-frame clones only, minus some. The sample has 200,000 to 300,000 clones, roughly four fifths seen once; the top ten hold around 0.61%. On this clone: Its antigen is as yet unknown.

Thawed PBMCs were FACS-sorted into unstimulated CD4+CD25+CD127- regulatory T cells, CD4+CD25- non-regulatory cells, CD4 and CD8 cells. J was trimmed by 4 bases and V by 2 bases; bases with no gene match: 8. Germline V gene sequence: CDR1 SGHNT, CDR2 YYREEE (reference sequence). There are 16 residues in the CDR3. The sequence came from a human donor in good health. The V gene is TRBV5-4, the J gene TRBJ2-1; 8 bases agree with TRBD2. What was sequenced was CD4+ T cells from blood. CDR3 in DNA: TGTGCCAGCAGCTTTGGGGGCGGGAGGTGGTACAATGAGCAGTTCTTC. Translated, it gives CASSFGGGRWYNEQFF.